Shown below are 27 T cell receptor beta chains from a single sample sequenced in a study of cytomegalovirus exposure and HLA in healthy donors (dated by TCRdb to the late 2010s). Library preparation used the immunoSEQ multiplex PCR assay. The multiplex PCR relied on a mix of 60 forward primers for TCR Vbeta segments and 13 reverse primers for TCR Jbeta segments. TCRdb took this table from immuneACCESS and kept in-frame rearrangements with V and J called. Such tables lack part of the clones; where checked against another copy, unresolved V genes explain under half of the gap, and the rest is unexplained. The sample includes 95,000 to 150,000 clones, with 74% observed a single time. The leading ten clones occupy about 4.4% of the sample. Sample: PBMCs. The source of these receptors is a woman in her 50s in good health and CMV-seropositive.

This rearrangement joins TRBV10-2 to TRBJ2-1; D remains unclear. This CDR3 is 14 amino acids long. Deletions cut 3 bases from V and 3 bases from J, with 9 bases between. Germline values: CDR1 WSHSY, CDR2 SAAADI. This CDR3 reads CASSDPNSYNEQFF. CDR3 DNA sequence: TGCGCCAGCAGTGATCCTAATAGCTACAATGAGCAGTTCTTC.

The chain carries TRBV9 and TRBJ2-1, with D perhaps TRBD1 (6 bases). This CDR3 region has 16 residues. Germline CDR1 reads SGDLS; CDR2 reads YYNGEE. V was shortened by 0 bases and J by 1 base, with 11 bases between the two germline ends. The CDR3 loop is CASSVEVRGSYNEQFF. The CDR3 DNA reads TGTGCCAGCAGCGTAGAAGTCAGGGGATCCTACAATGAGCAGTTCTTC.

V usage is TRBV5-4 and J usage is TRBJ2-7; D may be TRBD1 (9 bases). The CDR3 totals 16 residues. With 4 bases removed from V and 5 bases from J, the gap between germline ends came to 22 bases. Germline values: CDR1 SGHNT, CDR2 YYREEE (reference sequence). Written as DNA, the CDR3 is TGTGCCAGCAGCACAACACTGGGACAGGGACTAGACGAGCAGTACTTC. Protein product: CASSTTLGQGLDEQYF.

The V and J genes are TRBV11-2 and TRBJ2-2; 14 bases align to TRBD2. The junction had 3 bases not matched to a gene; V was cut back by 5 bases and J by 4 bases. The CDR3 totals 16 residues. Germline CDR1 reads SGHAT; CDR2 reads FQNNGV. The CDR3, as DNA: TGTGCCAGCAGCCCCGGACTAGCGGGGGGCACCGGGGAGCTGTTTTTT. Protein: CASSPGLAGGTGELFF.

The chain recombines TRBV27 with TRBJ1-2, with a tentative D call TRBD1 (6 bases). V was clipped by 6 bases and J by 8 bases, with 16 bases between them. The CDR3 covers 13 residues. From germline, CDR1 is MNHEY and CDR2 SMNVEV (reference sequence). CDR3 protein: CASSATGFQGYTF. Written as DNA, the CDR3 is TGTGCCAGCAGCGCCACAGGGTTTCAAGGCTACACCTTC.

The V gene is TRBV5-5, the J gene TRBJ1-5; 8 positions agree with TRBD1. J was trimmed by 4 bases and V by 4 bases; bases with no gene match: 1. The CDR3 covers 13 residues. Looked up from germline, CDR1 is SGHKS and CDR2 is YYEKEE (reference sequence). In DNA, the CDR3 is TGTGCCAGCAGCCGACAGGGGAATCAGCCCCAGCATTTT. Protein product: CASSRQGNQPQHF.

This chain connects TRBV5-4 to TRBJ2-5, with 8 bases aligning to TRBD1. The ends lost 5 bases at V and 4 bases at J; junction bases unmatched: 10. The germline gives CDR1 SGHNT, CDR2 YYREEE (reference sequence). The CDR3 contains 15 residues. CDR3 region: CASSFTTGTGETQYF. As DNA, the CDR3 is TGTGCCAGCAGTTTTACGACAGGGACAGGAGAGACCCAGTACTTC.

CDR3 loop: CASSQRTGRYTQYF. In DNA, the CDR3 is TGTGCCAGCAGCCAGCGGACAGGGAGGTATACGCAGTATTTT. The gene calls are TRBV4-2 and TRBJ2-3; 8 bases align to TRBD1. The V gene end was trimmed by 3 bases and the J gene end by 7 bases; junction bases not matched to a gene: 6. The CDR3 totals 14 residues. CDR1 is LGHNA and CDR2 is YNFKEQ in the germline V gene.

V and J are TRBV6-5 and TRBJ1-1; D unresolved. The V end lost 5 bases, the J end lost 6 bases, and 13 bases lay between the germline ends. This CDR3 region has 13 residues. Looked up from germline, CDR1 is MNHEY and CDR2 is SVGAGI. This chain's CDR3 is CASSDKAPPEAFF. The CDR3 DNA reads TGTGCCAGCAGTGATAAAGCACCCCCTGAAGCTTTCTTT.

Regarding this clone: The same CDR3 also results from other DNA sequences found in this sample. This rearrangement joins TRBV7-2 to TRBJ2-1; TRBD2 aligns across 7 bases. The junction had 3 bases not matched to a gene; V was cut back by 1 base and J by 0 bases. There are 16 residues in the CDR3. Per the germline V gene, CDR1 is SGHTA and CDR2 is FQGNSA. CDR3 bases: TGTGCCAGCAGCTTAGTGTCGGGGGGCTCCTACAATGAGCAGTTCTTC. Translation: CASSLVSGGSYNEQFF.

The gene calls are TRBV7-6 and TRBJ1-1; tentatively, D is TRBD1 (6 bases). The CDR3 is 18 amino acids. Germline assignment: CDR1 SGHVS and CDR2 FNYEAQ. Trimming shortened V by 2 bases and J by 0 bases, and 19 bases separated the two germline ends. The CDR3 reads CASSLRGGAGAMNTEAFF. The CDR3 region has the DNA TGTGCCAGCAGCTTACGCGGGGGGGCAGGGGCTATGAACACTGAAGCTTTCTTT. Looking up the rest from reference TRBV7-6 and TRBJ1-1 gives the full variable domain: GAGVSQSPRYKVTKRGQDVALRCDPISGHVSLYWYRQALGQGPEFLTYFNYEAQQDKSGLPNDRFSAERPEGSISTLTIQRTEQRDSAMYRCASSLRGGAGAMNTEAFFGQGTRLTVV.

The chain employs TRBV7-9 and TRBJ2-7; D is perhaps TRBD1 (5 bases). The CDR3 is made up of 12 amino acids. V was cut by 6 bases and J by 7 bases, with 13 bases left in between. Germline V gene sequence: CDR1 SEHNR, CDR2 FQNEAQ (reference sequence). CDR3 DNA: TGTGCCAGCAGTGATGTGGGGCGGGAGCAGTACTTC. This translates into CASSDVGREQYF.

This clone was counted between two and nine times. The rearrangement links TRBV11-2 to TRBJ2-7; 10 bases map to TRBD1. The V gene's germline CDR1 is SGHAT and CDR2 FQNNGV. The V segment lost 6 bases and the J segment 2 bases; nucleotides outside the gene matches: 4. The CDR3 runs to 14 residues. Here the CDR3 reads CASRAGQGTYEQYF. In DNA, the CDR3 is TGTGCCAGCAGAGCGGGACAGGGGACCTACGAGCAGTACTTC.

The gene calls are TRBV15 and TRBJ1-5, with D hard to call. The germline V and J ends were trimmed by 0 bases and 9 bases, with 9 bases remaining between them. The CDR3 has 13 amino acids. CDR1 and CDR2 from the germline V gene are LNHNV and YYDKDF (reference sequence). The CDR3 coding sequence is TGTGCCACCAGCAGAGATAGAGAGCGGCCCCAGCATTTT. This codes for CATSRDRERPQHF.

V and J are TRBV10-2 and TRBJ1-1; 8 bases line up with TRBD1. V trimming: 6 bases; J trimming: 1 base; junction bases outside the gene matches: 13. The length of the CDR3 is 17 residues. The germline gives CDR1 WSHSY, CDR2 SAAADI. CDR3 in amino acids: CASRIKAGQGPNTEAFF. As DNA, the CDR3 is TGCGCCAGCAGGATAAAGGCTGGACAGGGACCGAACACTGAAGCTTTCTTT.

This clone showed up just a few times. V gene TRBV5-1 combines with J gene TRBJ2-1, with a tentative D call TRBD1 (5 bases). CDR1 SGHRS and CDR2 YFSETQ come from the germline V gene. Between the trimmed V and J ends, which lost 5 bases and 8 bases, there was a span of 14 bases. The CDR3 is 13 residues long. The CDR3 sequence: CASRPDRRDEQFF. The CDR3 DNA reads TGCGCCAGCAGACCAGACAGACGGGATGAGCAGTTCTTC. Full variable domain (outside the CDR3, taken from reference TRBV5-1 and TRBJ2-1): KAGVTQTPRYLIKTRGQQVTLSCSPISGHRSVSWYQQTPGQGLQFLFEYFSETQRNKGNFPGRFSGRQFSNSRSEMNVSTLELGDSALYLCASRPDRRDEQFFGPGTRLTVL.

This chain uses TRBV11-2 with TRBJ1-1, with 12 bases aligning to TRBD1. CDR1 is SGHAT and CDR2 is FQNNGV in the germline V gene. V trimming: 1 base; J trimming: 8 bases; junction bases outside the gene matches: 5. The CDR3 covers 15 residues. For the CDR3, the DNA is TGTGCCAGCAGCTTAGGCGGGACAGGGGGCTTGGAAGCTTTCTTT. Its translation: CASSLGGTGGLEAFF.

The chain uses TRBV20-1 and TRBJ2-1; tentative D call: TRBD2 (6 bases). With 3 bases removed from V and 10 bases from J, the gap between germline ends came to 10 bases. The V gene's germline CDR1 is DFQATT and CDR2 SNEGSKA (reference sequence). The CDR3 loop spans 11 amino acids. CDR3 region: CSASQGGEQFF. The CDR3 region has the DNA TGCAGTGCTAGTCAGGGAGGCGAGCAGTTCTTC.

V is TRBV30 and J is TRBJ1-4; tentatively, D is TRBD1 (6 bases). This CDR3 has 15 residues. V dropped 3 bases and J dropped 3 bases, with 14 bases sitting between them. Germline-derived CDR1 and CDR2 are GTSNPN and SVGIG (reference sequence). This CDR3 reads CAWSDRGGPNEKLFF. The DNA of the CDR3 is TGTGCCTGGAGCGATCGGGGGGGGCCTAATGAAAAACTGTTTTTT.

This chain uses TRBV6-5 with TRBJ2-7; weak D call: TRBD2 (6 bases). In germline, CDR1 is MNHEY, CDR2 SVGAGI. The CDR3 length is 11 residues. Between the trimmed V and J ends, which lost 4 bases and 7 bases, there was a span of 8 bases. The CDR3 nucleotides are TGTGCCAGCAGTTCAAGCGGGGAGCAGTACTTC. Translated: CASSSSGEQYF.

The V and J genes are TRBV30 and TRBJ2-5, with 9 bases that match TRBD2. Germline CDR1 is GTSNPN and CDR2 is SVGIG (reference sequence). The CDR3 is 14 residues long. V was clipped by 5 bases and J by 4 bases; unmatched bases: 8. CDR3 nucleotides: TGTGCCTGGTGGAAGCGGGGGGAGAGAGAGACCCAGTACTTC. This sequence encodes CAWWKRGERETQYF.

The CDR3 spells CASSQRRDSGADTQYF. The CDR3 nucleotides are TGTGCCAGCAGCCAACGCCGGGACTCCGGCGCAGATACGCAGTATTTT. This chain links TRBV14 with TRBJ2-3; tentatively, D is TRBD2 (6 bases). Between the trimmed V and J ends, which lost 2 bases and 4 bases, there was a span of 16 bases. Germline assignment: CDR1 SGHDN and CDR2 FVKESK. The CDR3 is 16 residues long.

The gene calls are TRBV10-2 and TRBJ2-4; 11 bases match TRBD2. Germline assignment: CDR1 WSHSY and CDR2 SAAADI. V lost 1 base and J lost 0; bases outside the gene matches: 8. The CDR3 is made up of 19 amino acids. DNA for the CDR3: TGCGCCAGCAGTGAGTGGGGGACTAGCGGATCACTAGCCAAAAACATTCAGTACTTC. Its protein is CASSEWGTSGSLAKNIQYF.

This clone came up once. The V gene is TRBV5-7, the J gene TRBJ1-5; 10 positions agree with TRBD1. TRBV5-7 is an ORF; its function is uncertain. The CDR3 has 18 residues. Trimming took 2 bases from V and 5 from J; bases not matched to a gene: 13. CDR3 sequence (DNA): TGTGCCAGCAGCTTTACTCGAGACAGGGGGCGGAAACATCAGCCCCAGCATTTT. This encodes CASSFTRDRGRKHQPQHF.

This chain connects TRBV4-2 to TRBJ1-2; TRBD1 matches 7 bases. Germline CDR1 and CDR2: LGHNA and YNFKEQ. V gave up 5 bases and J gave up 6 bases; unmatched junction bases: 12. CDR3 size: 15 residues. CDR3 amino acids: CASSFNRGTLDGYTF. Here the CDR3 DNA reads TGTGCCAGCAGCTTCAACAGGGGAACCTTGGATGGCTACACCTTC.

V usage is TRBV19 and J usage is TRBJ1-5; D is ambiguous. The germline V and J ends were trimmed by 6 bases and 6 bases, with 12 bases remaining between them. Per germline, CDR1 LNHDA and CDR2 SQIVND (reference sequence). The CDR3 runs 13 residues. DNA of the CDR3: TGTGCCAGTAGCTTGCCGGGTTTTCAGCCCCAGCATTTT. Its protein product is CASSLPGFQPQHF.

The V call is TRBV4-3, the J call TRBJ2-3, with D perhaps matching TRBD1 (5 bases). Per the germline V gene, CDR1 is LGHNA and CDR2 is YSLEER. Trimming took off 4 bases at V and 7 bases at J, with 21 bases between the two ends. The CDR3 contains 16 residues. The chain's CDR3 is CASSPEIGAIRNTQYF. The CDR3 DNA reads TGCGCCAGCAGCCCAGAAATAGGGGCTATCCGAAATACGCAGTATTTT.